Included here is one T cell receptor (beta chain) sequence, with context. Its antigen remains unknown. CDR1 SGHVS and CDR2 FNYEAQ come from the germline V gene. Trimming took off 4 bases at V and 3 bases at J, with 12 bases between the two ends. The CDR3 loop spans 14 amino acids. This specimen belongs to a study of shared clonotypes between healthy human individuals. General study findings and limits: Clonotypes that were shared across four donors made up around 5% of naive CD4 clonotypes.

Profiling relied on immunoSEQ multiplex PCR, and the TCRdb table lists in-frame clones only, not all of them. The data show around 2.1 million clones, about 92% seen once. The naive CD8 subset, CD45RO-negative cells positively selected for CCR7, excluded terminally differentiated effector memory CD45RA+ cells. The sequenced sample consisted of naive CD8+ T cells from PBMCs. This chain connects TRBV7-6 to TRBJ2-5, with a possible D match to TRBD2 (6 bases). This receptor was obtained from a man younger than 30 in good health. Some clones in this sample may be carry-over from other donors' samples. CDR3 in amino acids: CASSSRLEKETQYF. The DNA for the CDR3 is TGTGCCAGCAGCTCGAGACTAGAGAAAGAGACCCAGTACTTC.